This T cell receptor beta chain was documented in a study of T cell repertoires in cytomegalovirus infection. Looking at the study overall: Researchers turned to recently identified HLA-C-restricted CMV epitopes as well as well-studied HLA-B-restricted ones. Shared public TCR beta signatures pointed to both CMV infection and a matching HLA type.

This clonotype has a handful of counts. What it binds is not known. TCRdb ran MiXCR on the reads and lists one entry per CDR3 protein. The table includes hundreds of thousands of distinct CDR3 sequences, around 35% detected once. General study results and limits: Ex vivo, HLA-C-restricted CMV-specific TCR beta clonotypes prevailed over the rest of the response. Identification of carriers of CMV plus the relevant HLA was performed using cumulative public TCR beta family frequency.

The TCR was taken from a human donor in good health (CMV status not recorded). Some clones in this sample may be carry-over from other donors' samples. This specimen consisted of cultured PBMCs, obtained from culture after CMV antigen stimulation.

CDR3 sequence reads: CASSFTRGLEKLFF. CDR3 in DNA: TGTGCCAGCAGCTTTACCAGGGGGCTGGAAAAACTGTTTTTT. V is TRBV7-9 and J is TRBJ1-4; 8 bases map to TRBD1. J was trimmed by 8 bases and V by 3 bases; bases with no gene match: 5. The CDR3 has 14 amino acids. Germline CDR1 SEHNR, CDR2 FQNEAQ (reference sequence).